The 9 T cell receptor beta chains in this list originate from one sample, sequenced in a study of human T cells and chemical hapten exposure. Time point specified: patch test 2, 6 weeks after DPC sensitization. The treatment: therapeutic diphenylcyclopropenone sensitization with weekly scalp DPC. TCRdb reprocessed the RACE reads with MiXCR, giving one entry per CDR3 protein. This sample has some 96,000 distinct CDR3 sequences, with 9.3% found just once. The specimen was whole blood, collected in connection with sensitization to the hapten diphenylcyclopropenone (DPC). Receptor source: a woman aged 40-49 years with alopecia areata. Some clones in this sample may be carry-over from other donors' samples.

V is TRBV6-2 or TRBV6-3 and J is TRBJ1-5, with D maybe TRBD1 (5 bases). V lost 6 bases and J 3 bases, leaving 12 bases between the germline ends. This CDR3 region has 14 residues. Germline V gene data show CDR1 as MNHEY and CDR2 as SVGEGT. CDR3 loop: CASRPGHLNQPQHF. The CDR3 nucleotides read TGTGCCAGCAGACCTGGACACCTCAATCAGCCCCAGCATTTT.

The sample holds many counts of this clonotype. This chain uses TRBV4-3 with TRBJ2-7; 11 positions agree with TRBD1. Unmatched junction bases numbered 4, after V lost 5 bases and J lost 4 bases. CDR3 length: 14 residues. The V gene's germline CDR1 is LGHNA and CDR2 YSLEER. The CDR3: CASSAGQGVYEQYF. The DNA for the CDR3 is TGCGCCAGCAGCGCGGGACAGGGGGTTTACGAGCAGTACTTC.

At least ten counts were recorded for this clonotype. This chain connects TRBV28 to TRBJ2-7; 8 bases align to TRBD1. Trimming cost V 2 bases and J 1 base; bases outside gene matches: 4. This CDR3 is built from 15 residues. Germline V gene data show CDR1 as MDHEN and CDR2 as SYDVKM. CDR3 in amino acids: CASSLPGTGSYEQYF. Written as DNA, the CDR3 is TGTGCCAGCAGTTTACCCGGGACAGGATCCTACGAGCAGTACTTC.

The CDR3 coding sequence is TGTGCCAGTAGCGAATCGGCTAGCGGATTCACAGATACGCAGTATTTT. Encoded protein: CASSESASGFTDTQYF. The chain combines TRBV19 with TRBJ2-3, with 7 bases matching TRBD2. Per the germline V gene, CDR1 is LNHDA and CDR2 is SQIVND (reference sequence). The CDR3 covers 16 residues. V gave up 6 bases and J gave up 2 bases; unmatched junction bases: 11.

This clonotype was found many times. This sequence joins TRBV12-3 or TRBV12-4 and TRBJ2-2; D not resolved. The length of the CDR3 is 12 residues. The V and J ends lost 6 bases and 4 bases respectively, with 6 bases between them. CDR3: CASSPLTGELFF. Here the CDR3 DNA reads TGTGCCAGCAGCCCCCTCACCGGGGAGCTGTTTTTT.

In this sample, this clonotype turned up a few times. This chain links TRBV7-2 with TRBJ2-4; possibly TRBD1 or TRBD2 for D (5 bases each). Germline V gene data show CDR1 as SGHTA and CDR2 as FQGNSA. The CDR3 totals 13 residues. Trimming pared 3 bases from V and 9 bases from J, leaving 12 bases between. The DNA of the CDR3 is TGTGCCAGCAGCTTGCTGGGGGTCGGCATTCAGTACTTC. It encodes CASSLLGVGIQYF. Full variable domain (missing parts from reference TRBV7-2 and TRBJ2-4): GAGVSQSPSNKVTEKGKDVELRCDPISGHTALYWYRQSLGQGLEFLIYFQGNSAPDKSGLPSDRFSAERTGGSVSTLTIQRTQQEDSAVYLCASSLLGVGIQYFGAGTRLSVL.

This rearrangement joins TRBV7-2 to TRBJ1-4; D is undetermined. Germline V CDR1 and CDR2: SGHTA, FQGNSA. The CDR3 is 14 amino acids. The V and J ends lost 2 bases and 5 bases respectively, with 9 bases between them. The CDR3 loop is CASSLWTGNEKLFF. The DNA of the CDR3 is TGTGCCAGCAGCTTATGGACTGGAAATGAAAAACTGTTTTTT.

This clonotype has a count of ten or more. As DNA, the CDR3 is TGTGCCAGCAGTTCGACAGACCAAGAGACCCAGTACTTC. Protein: CASSSTDQETQYF. The chain joins TRBV12-3 or TRBV12-4 to TRBJ2-5; tentative D call: TRBD1 (5 bases). The length of the CDR3 is 13 residues. The ends were cut back, 4 bases at V and 0 bases at J, with 6 bases in the middle.

This rearrangement joins TRBV28 to TRBJ1-1, with 8 positions matching TRBD1. This CDR3 region has 14 residues. Germline-derived CDR1 and CDR2 are MDHEN and SYDVKM. V lost 3 bases and J lost 10; bases outside the gene matches: 10. The CDR3: CASSLSGGVRVAFF. Here the CDR3 DNA reads TGTGCCAGCAGTTTGTCAGGGGGCGTTCGGGTAGCTTTCTTT.